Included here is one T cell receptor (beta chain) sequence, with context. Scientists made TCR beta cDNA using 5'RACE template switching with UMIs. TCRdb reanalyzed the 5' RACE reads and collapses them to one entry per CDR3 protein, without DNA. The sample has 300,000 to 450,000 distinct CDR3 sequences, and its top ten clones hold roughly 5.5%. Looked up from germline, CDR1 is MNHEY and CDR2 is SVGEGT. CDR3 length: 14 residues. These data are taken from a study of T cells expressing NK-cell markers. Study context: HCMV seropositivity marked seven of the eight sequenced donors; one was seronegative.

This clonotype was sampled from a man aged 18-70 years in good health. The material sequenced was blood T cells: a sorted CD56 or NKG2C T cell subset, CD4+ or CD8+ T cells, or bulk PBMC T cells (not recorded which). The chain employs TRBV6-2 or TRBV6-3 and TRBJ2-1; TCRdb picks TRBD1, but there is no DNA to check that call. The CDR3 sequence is CASSYMGLLNEQFF.